The rows below give T cell receptor beta chains drawn from one sample of a study of T-cell memory formation after mild COVID-19. TCRdb reprocessed the 5' RACE reads via MiXCR and lists one record per CDR3 protein. The sample contains 300,000 to 400,000 distinct CDR3 sequences, roughly 21% of which appear only once. Sequenced: PBMCs or a T cell subset sorted from them (not recorded which). These receptors were collected from an adult woman who had mild COVID-19 (a few samples of this study predate the infection). Cell type and time point are not known. CDR3s include the opening cysteine and the closing phenylalanine or tryptophan. The D gene is left open where the match is weak. Rows may omit the clone size; those that give it use once, few, many or a size class.

CDR3 length	clone size	D gene	V gene	J gene	CDR3 DNA	CDR3 protein
15	.	.	TRBV6-6	TRBJ1-6	TGTGCCAGCAGTTACGGGGGGTCCTATAATTCACCCCTCCACTTT	CASSYGGSYNSPLHF
16	.	.	TRBV27	TRBJ2-7	TGTGCCAGCAGCCCCCCCCGAGGGCAGGGCTCCTACGAGCAGTACTTC	CASSPPRGQGSYEQYF
13	few	TRBD2	TRBV7-9	TRBJ2-1	TGTGCCAGCAGCTTACGGGCGCGGGAGGAAGAGTTCTTC	CASSLRAREEEFF
14	.	.	TRBV6-6	TRBJ1-2	TGTGCCAGCAGTACCGGGACACCTAACTATGGCTACACCTTC	CASSTGTPNYGYTF
16	.	.	TRBV4-1	TRBJ1-2	TGCGCCAGCAGCCAGTTCCAGGGGTTTGTAAACTATGGCTACACCTTC	CASSQFQGFVNYGYTF
14	few	TRBD1	TRBV12-3/TRBV12-4	TRBJ1-2	TGTGCCAGCAGTGCCGGGACAGTTAACTATGGCTACACCTTC	CASSAGTVNYGYTF
15	few	TRBD2	TRBV7-6	TRBJ2-1	TGTGCCAGCAGCTCTAGCGGGATAATGAGGAATGAGCAGTTCTTC	CASSSSGIMRNEQFF
13	few	.	TRBV24-1	TRBJ2-3	TGTGCCACCAGTGACGGGGGGCTGGATACGCAGTATTTT	CATSDGGLDTQYF
14	few	.	TRBV19	TRBJ2-5	TGTGCCAGTAGTATCCCCGGGACTGGCGAGACCCAGTACTTC	CASSIPGTGETQYF
14	.	TRBD1	TRBV6-1	TRBJ1-2	TGTGCCAGCAGCTATACAGGGGTCACCTATGGCTACACCTTC	CASSYTGVTYGYTF
17	few	.	TRBV10-3	TRBJ1-5	TGTGCCATCAGTGAGTCTGGTTTAAGTCGGAGCAATCAGCCCCAGCATTTT	CAISESGLSRSNQPQHF
15	.	.	TRBV20-1	TRBJ2-7	TGCAGTGCTAGAGATCTGCAAGGGGTCTCCTACGAGCAGTACTTC	CSARDLQGVSYEQYF
13	.	TRBD1	TRBV6-5	TRBJ2-1	TGTGCCAGCAGGGGGACAGGGAGCAATGAGCAGTTCTTC	CASRGTGSNEQFF
17	.	.	TRBV21-1	TRBJ2-5	TGTGCCAGCAGCAAAGGGAGGACAGGGAAACCTCAAGAGACCCAGTACTTC	CASSKGRTGKPQETQYF
14	.	.	TRBV24-1	TRBJ2-5	TGTGCCACCAGTGACCCCGCGGGGTCCGAGACCCAGTACTTC	CATSDPAGSETQYF
14	many	.	TRBV6-5	TRBJ2-7	TGTGCCAGCAGTTACGCGGTCAGCTCCTACGAGCAGTACTTC	CASSYAVSSYEQYF
14	.	.	TRBV5-1	TRBJ2-3	TGCGCCAGCAGCTCCTTCGACGGCACAGATACGCAGTATTTT	CASSSFDGTDTQYF
14	.	.	TRBV4-3	TRBJ2-1	TGCGCCAGCAGCCAAGATCTGGGGGTCAACGAGCAGTTCTTC	CASSQDLGVNEQFF
13	many	TRBD1	TRBV11-2	TRBJ2-7	TGTGCCAGCAGCGTGGACAGGCGGGCCGAGCAGTACTTC	CASSVDRRAEQYF
14	few	TRBD2	TRBV7-3	TRBJ2-3	TGTGCCAGCGGGGGGGCGGGAGGAACAGATACGCAGTATTTT	CASGGAGGTDTQYF
16	.	TRBD1	TRBV4-1	TRBJ2-5	TGCGCCAGCAGCCAAGAGGGGGCAGGGGGCAGGGAGACCCAGTACTTC	CASSQEGAGGRETQYF
15	once	TRBD2	TRBV7-7	TRBJ2-7	TGTGCTAGCAGCCGGGGCGGACTAGCGGGAGAAGAGCAGTACTTC	CASSRGGLAGEEQYF
14	.	.	TRBV9	TRBJ2-1	TGTGCCAGCAGCGTAGGAGGCGCAGGTAATGAGCAGTTCTTC	CASSVGGAGNEQFF
14	.	.	TRBV6-5	TRBJ2-1	TGTGCCAGCGAGAAGCGGGCCTCCTACAATGAGCAGTTATTC	CASEKRASYNEQLF
13	few	.	TRBV7-2	TRBJ2-5	TGTGCCAGCAGCTTAACGGCGGGGGAGACCCAGTACTTC	CASSLTAGETQYF
16	once	.	TRBV20-1	TRBJ1-5	TGCAGTGCGAGACCTAGCAGGGTCGTTGGCAATCAGCCCCAGCATTTT	CSARPSRVVGNQPQHF
16	.	.	TRBV6-2/TRBV6-3	TRBJ1-5	TGTGCCAGCAGTTACACCCCGACGGATAGCAATCAGCCCCAGCATTTT	CASSYTPTDSNQPQHF
15	few	.	TRBV15	TRBJ2-5	TGTGCCACCAGCGTGACGACAGCGTCCTGGGAGACCCAGTACTTC	CATSVTTASWETQYF
14	few	TRBD2	TRBV9	TRBJ2-1	TGTGCCAGCAGCCCCACCGGGGGGGCCCTTGAGCAGTTCTTC	CASSPTGGALEQFF
15	.	TRBD2	TRBV7-8	TRBJ2-2	TGTGCCAGCAGAGCACTAGCGGGAGCATCCGGGGAGCTGTTTTTT	CASRALAGASGELFF
13	few	TRBD2	TRBV27	TRBJ2-5	TGTGCCAGCAGTGCGACTAGCCGGGGGACCCAGTACTTC	CASSATSRGTQYF
16	few	TRBD1	TRBV6-2/TRBV6-3	TRBJ2-1	TGTGCCAGCAGTTACTCGATTCAGACAGGGGGCAATGAGCAGTTCTTC	CASSYSIQTGGNEQFF
18	.	TRBD2	TRBV6-6	TRBJ2-1	TGTGCCAGCAGCAGCCACCCCCTGAGCGGGAGTAACGACAATGAGCAGTTCTTC	CASSSHPLSGSNDNEQFF
17	few	TRBD2	TRBV24-1	TRBJ2-3	TGTGCCACCAGTGATGTGCGACTAGCGGGAGGCGCAGATACGCAGTATTTT	CATSDVRLAGGADTQYF
15	.	.	TRBV18	TRBJ1-1	TGTGCCAGCTCACCTGATCTGGGGGCTGGCACTGAAGCTTTCTTT	CASSPDLGAGTEAFF
13	few	.	TRBV18	TRBJ1-2	TGTGCCAGCTCACCGGGACAACCCTATGGCTACACCTTC	CASSPGQPYGYTF
14	.	.	TRBV6-1	TRBJ2-1	TGTGCCAGCAGTGAAGTAGTACGATACAATGAGCAGTTCTTC	CASSEVVRYNEQFF
13	.	TRBD1	TRBV5-1	TRBJ2-7	TGCGCCAGCAGCACCGACAGGGGAGCCGAGCAGTACTTC	CASSTDRGAEQYF
16	few	.	TRBV5-1	TRBJ2-5	TGCGCCAGCAGCTTGGGAGCCAGGAGGAGTCAAGAGACCCAGTACTTC	CASSLGARRSQETQYF
14	few	.	TRBV6-2/TRBV6-3	TRBJ2-7	TGTGCCAGCACCCAGACGGAGGGATCCTACGAGCAGTACTTC	CASTQTEGSYEQYF